Listed here are 30 T cell receptor beta chains from one sample, sequenced in a study of blood T cell repertoires in COVID-19. Sequencing used immunoSEQ multiplex PCR; TCRdb keeps in-frame clones, though not all of them. The sample has 150,000 or so clones, roughly four fifths seen once. The sample consisted of peripheral blood. The origin of the receptors is a man aged 65 to 85 who had recovered from COVID-19.

The genes are TRBV28 and TRBJ1-1, with D possibly matching TRBD1 (5 bases). This CDR3 region has 15 residues. With 1 base removed from V and 0 bases from J, the gap between germline ends came to 9 bases. Germline CDR1 reads MDHEN; CDR2 reads SYDVKM. The CDR3 protein is CASSLSGVMNTEAFF. The DNA for the CDR3 is TGTGCCAGCAGTTTATCGGGGGTTATGAACACTGAAGCTTTCTTT.

Turning to this clone: Other DNA sequences of this sample code for an identical CDR3. This chain links TRBV5-1 with TRBJ2-7; 8 bases fit TRBD1. The CDR3 runs to 15 residues. Germline V lookup: CDR1 SGHRS, CDR2 YFSETQ. The ends lost 4 bases at V and 0 bases at J; junction bases unmatched: 6. CDR3 region: CASSPRTGSSYEQYF. The CDR3 bases are TGCGCCAGCAGCCCGAGGACAGGGAGCTCCTACGAGCAGTACTTC.

The chain recombines TRBV5-1 with TRBJ2-6; TRBD1 might be the D (6 bases). With 0 bases removed from V and 0 bases from J, the gap between germline ends came to 7 bases. Per germline, CDR1 SGHRS and CDR2 YFSETQ. There are 16 residues in the CDR3. CDR3: CASSLEGGSGANVLTF. The DNA for the CDR3 is TGCGCCAGCAGCTTGGAAGGGGGCTCTGGGGCCAACGTCCTGACTTTC.

On this clone itself: The junction departs from the called germline gene at one end, perhaps through a read error. The chain employs TRBV27 and TRBJ1-6; D ambiguous. The CDR3 length is 10 residues. Germline V lookup: CDR1 MNHEY, CDR2 SMNVEV (reference sequence). The CDR3 loop is CASSYSPLRF. The CDR3 DNA is TGTGCCAGCAGTTACTCACCCCTCCGCTTT.

V gene TRBV4-1 combines with J gene TRBJ2-2; TRBD2 aligns across 11 bases. Germline V gives CDR1 MGHRA, CDR2 YSYEKL. The CDR3 totals 17 residues. V shed 2 bases, J shed 3 bases, and the junction held 5 bases outside the gene matches. CDR3 nucleotide sequence: TGCGCCAGCAGCCAACCCTCGGGACTAGCGGACACCGGGGAGCTGTTTTTT. Its translation: CASSQPSGLADTGELFF.

In the case of this clone: It may be a read error: a sequence one base away is much more abundant. Other DNA sequences in the same sample also yield this CDR3. The chain is built from TRBV4-2 and TRBJ2-2; 9 positions agree with TRBD2. CDR1 is LGHNA and CDR2 is YNFKEQ in the germline V gene. Trimming took 3 bases from V and 8 from J; bases not matched to a gene: 10. This CDR3 spans 16 amino acids. This chain's CDR3 is CASSQIGAGGTGELFF. CDR3 DNA sequence: TGTGCCAGCAGCCAGATTGGAGCGGGAGGCACTGGGGAGCTGTTTTTT.

This chain links TRBV6-6 with TRBJ1-5; weak D call: TRBD1 (6 bases). Between the trimmed V and J ends, which lost 6 bases and 4 bases, there was a span of 13 bases. This CDR3 is built from 14 residues. Germline V gene data show CDR1 as MNHNY and CDR2 as SVGAGI (reference sequence). The CDR3 reads CASRSPGENQPQHF. The CDR3 DNA sequence: TGTGCCAGCAGGTCTCCAGGGGAAAATCAGCCCCAGCATTTT.

The rearrangement uses TRBV27 and TRBJ2-5, with 9 bases identical to TRBD1. There are 15 residues in the CDR3. The V gene's germline CDR1 is MNHEY and CDR2 SMNVEV (reference sequence). The V gene end was trimmed by 0 bases and the J gene end by 4 bases; junction bases not matched to a gene: 3. CDR3 region: CASSLSRQGGETQYF. The CDR3 coding sequence is TGTGCCAGCAGTTTATCACGACAGGGGGGAGAGACCCAGTACTTC.

The J gene is TRBJ2-4, the V gene TRBV12-5, with 12 bases matching TRBD2. This CDR3 has 14 amino acids. The V gene's germline CDR1 is LGHNT and CDR2 FRNRAP. After removal of 6 bases from V and 8 bases from J, the junction contained 5 bases not matched to a gene. Here the CDR3 reads CASGLTSGSHIQYF. Written as DNA, the CDR3 is TGTGCTAGTGGCTTGACTAGCGGGAGTCACATTCAGTACTTC.

This chain's CDR3 is CASSPVPGQGVFVNTEAFF. The CDR3 DNA sequence: TGTGCCAGCTCACCTGTACCGGGACAGGGGGTGTTTGTGAACACTGAAGCTTTCTTT. The gene calls are TRBV18 and TRBJ1-1, with 11 bases that match TRBD1. Per germline, CDR1 KGHSH and CDR2 LQKENI. The CDR3 consists of 19 residues. The trim removed 3 bases at V and 0 bases at J, leaving 12 bases unmatched.

The gene calls are TRBV25-1 and TRBJ2-2; 8 positions agree with TRBD1. Trimming took 4 bases from V and 3 from J; bases not matched to a gene: 1. The CDR3 sequence is 14 residues long. In germline, CDR1 is MGHDK, CDR2 SYGVNS. The CDR3 loop reads CASSVTGDTGELFF. The CDR3 DNA is TGTGCCAGCAGTGTGACAGGGGACACCGGGGAGCTGTTTTTT.

This chain joins TRBV9 and TRBJ1-3, with D perhaps TRBD1 (5 bases). Germline CDR1 and CDR2: SGDLS and YYNGEE. V lost 0 bases to trimming and J lost 1 base, with 8 bases between them. This CDR3 is 15 amino acids long. The CDR3 sequence: CASSVAGASGNTIYF. The CDR3 DNA reads as TGTGCCAGCAGCGTAGCTGGGGCGTCTGGAAACACCATATATTTT.

The rearrangement links TRBV3-1 (or the pseudogene TRBV3-2) to TRBJ1-2; weak D call: TRBD1 (5 bases). CDR3 length: 14 amino acids. V was pared by 0 bases and J by 6 bases, with 11 bases between. Germline values: CDR1 LGHDT, CDR2 YNNKEL (reference sequence). CDR3 bases: TGTGCCAGCAGCCAAGAAGGTCAGGGTCATGGCTACACCTTC. Amino acids: CASSQEGQGHGYTF.

The chain couples TRBV7-9 to TRBJ2-2; 13 bases line up with TRBD2. V shed 5 bases and J 3 bases; nucleotides not matched to a gene: 9. Germline assignment: CDR1 SEHNR and CDR2 FQNEAQ (reference sequence). The CDR3 loop spans 18 amino acids. Written as DNA, the CDR3 is TGTGCCAGCAGCAAACTAGCGGGAGGGACCCGGGACACCGGGGAGCTGTTTTTT. Translating gives CASSKLAGGTRDTGELFF.

The chain has TRBV6-2 or TRBV6-3 and TRBJ1-6, with 7 bases aligning to TRBD1. CDR3 length: 15 amino acids. Trimming removed 5 bases from V and 4 bases from J; junction bases left unmatched: 5. Germline lookup yields CDR1 MNHEY and CDR2 SVGEGT. For the CDR3, the DNA is TGTGCCAGCAGTCCGTCGGACAGGTATAATTCACCCCTCCACTTT. Protein product: CASSPSDRYNSPLHF.

The J gene is TRBJ1-4, the V gene TRBV4-1; TRBD1 is a possible D gene (6 bases). V was cut by 4 bases and J by 0 bases, with 12 bases left in between. Germline loops: CDR1 MGHRA, CDR2 YSYEKL. The CDR3 loop spans 16 amino acids. CDR3 amino acids: CASSPRQAATNEKLFF. The CDR3 DNA follows: TGCGCCAGCAGCCCCCGACAGGCCGCAACTAATGAAAAACTGTTTTTT.

This chain uses TRBV7-2 with TRBJ1-3; D gene unclear. Trimming left V 2 bases short and J 1 base short, with 6 bases between. The CDR3 contains 14 residues. In germline, CDR1 is SGHTA, CDR2 FQGNSA. The CDR3 reads CASSLTVSGNTIYF. CDR3 bases: TGTGCCAGCAGCTTAACAGTTTCTGGAAACACCATATATTTT.

This clone was detected a few times. The gene calls are TRBV19 and TRBJ2-2; D remains unclear. The germline V gene has CDR1 LNHDA and CDR2 SQIVND (reference sequence). This CDR3 has 17 residues. The ends were cut back, 5 bases at V and 4 bases at J, with 20 bases in the middle. DNA for the CDR3: TGTGCCAGTAGTCTCCAAGGAGCTGCGGCTGGCACCGGGGAGCTGTTTTTT. It is translated as CASSLQGAAAGTGELFF.

In nucleotides, the CDR3 is TGTGCCAGCAGCCGGGCCCTTAATTCACCCCTCCACTTT. Protein product: CASSRALNSPLHF. The J gene is TRBJ1-6, the V gene TRBV14; D is uncertain. Germline V CDR1 and CDR2: SGHDN, FVKESK. V lost 4 bases, J lost 6 bases, and 7 bases lay in between. The CDR3 contains 13 residues.

The chain combines TRBV5-4 with TRBJ1-1, with a possible D match to TRBD1 (5 bases). The CDR3 runs 13 residues. The germline gives CDR1 SGHNT, CDR2 YYREEE (reference sequence). With 4 bases removed from V and 4 bases from J, the gap between germline ends came to 11 bases. The CDR3 DNA sequence: TGTGCCAGCAGCCCCGGGGGATTCACTGAAGCTTTCTTT. Translating it yields CASSPGGFTEAFF.

The rearrangement links TRBV15 to TRBJ2-7; 10 bases are shared with TRBD2. CDR1 is LNHNV, CDR2 YYDKDF, per germline (reference sequence). V lost 1 base and J lost 1; bases outside the gene matches: 4. CDR3 length: 16 amino acids. This chain's CDR3 is CATSRASGRDSYEQYF. As DNA, the CDR3 is TGTGCCACCAGCAGAGCCAGCGGGAGGGATTCCTACGAGCAGTACTTC.

The J gene is TRBJ2-5, the V gene TRBV6-5; 10 bases map to TRBD1. The J segment lost 5 bases and the V segment lost 6 bases, leaving 6 bases of the junction unmatched. The germline V gene has CDR1 MNHEY and CDR2 SVGAGI. CDR3 length: 14 residues. The CDR3, as DNA: TGTGCCAGCAGCGAGACAGGGGGCCGGGAGACCCAGTACTTC. Residues: CASSETGGRETQYF.

V gene TRBV28 combines with J gene TRBJ1-4; D not resolved. Trimming took 6 bases from V and 7 from J, leaving 18 bases between them. The CDR3 has 15 residues. Germline loops: CDR1 MDHEN, CDR2 SYDVKM. In DNA, the CDR3 is TGTGCCAGCAGCGCCCATGCCCGGGGTGGTGAAAAACTGTTTTTT. The encoded protein is CASSAHARGGEKLFF.

The chain recombines TRBV10-1 with TRBJ2-2, with 9 nucleotides matching TRBD2. Germline-derived CDR1 and CDR2 are WNHNN and SYGVQD (reference sequence). This CDR3 contains 20 residues. J was trimmed by 0 bases and V by 4 bases; bases with no gene match: 15. CDR3: CASSGGSGSLARANTGELFF. Written as DNA, the CDR3 is TGCGCCAGCAGTGGTGGTAGCGGGAGTCTCGCAAGGGCGAACACCGGGGAGCTGTTTTTT.

The rearrangement uses TRBV3-1 (or the pseudogene TRBV3-2) and TRBJ1-2, with TRBD1 as a possible D gene (6 bases). CDR1 and CDR2 from the germline V gene are LGHDT and YNNKEL (reference sequence). The CDR3 totals 14 residues. Between the trimmed V and J ends, which lost 4 bases and 5 bases, there was a span of 14 bases. This CDR3 is CASSPHRAVYGYTF. In nucleotides, the CDR3 is TGTGCCAGCAGCCCCCACAGGGCGGTTTATGGCTACACCTTC.

The V call is TRBV10-1, the J call TRBJ2-7, with TRBD2 identical over 7 bases. There are 14 residues in the CDR3. Germline CDR1 WNHNN, CDR2 SYGVQD (reference sequence). The ends lost 4 bases at V and 0 bases at J; junction bases unmatched: 3. The CDR3 reads CASSATGGSYEQYF. Written as DNA, the CDR3 is TGCGCCAGCAGTGCTACGGGAGGCTCCTACGAGCAGTACTTC.

The V call is TRBV4-1, the J call TRBJ1-1, with D perhaps TRBD1 (5 bases). This CDR3 spans 18 amino acids. CDR1 and CDR2 from the germline V gene are MGHRA and YSYEKL. Trimming stripped 0 bases from V and 6 bases from J, with 23 bases between. The CDR3 DNA follows: TGCGCCAGCAGCCAAGATAAGAACGTAGCAGGGTCAGGCGCTGAAGCTTTCTTT. Translating it yields CASSQDKNVAGSGAEAFF.

The V and J genes are TRBV7-9 and TRBJ2-6; tentatively, D is TRBD2 (6 bases). Germline V CDR1 and CDR2: SEHNR, FQNEAQ (reference sequence). There are 16 residues in the CDR3. V lost 3 bases and J 3 bases, leaving 12 bases between the germline ends. The CDR3 nucleotides are TGTGCCAGCAGCTTGGGACTTGCGCTTGGGGCCAACGTCCTGACTTTC. Encoded protein: CASSLGLALGANVLTF.

V and J are TRBV3-1 (or the pseudogene TRBV3-2) and TRBJ2-3, with 13 bases aligning to TRBD2. Germline trimming cut 3 bases from V and 4 bases from J; bases unmatched to any gene: 13. CDR1 LGHDT and CDR2 YNNKEL come from the germline V gene (reference sequence). This CDR3 region has 19 residues. The CDR3, as DNA: TGTGCCAGCAGCCACCAGTCCGGGACTAGCGGGATTAGTGCAGATACGCAGTATTTT. This translates into CASSHQSGTSGISADTQYF.

This chain connects TRBV5-1 to TRBJ2-5; possible D gene TRBD2, 6 bases. This CDR3 contains 14 residues. Looked up from germline, CDR1 is SGHRS and CDR2 is YFSETQ. The V end was cut by 4 bases, the J end by 4 bases, with 14 bases between. CDR3 sequence reads: CASSIGTVRETQYF. The CDR3 DNA is TGCGCCAGCAGCATCGGGACTGTCCGAGAGACCCAGTACTTC.